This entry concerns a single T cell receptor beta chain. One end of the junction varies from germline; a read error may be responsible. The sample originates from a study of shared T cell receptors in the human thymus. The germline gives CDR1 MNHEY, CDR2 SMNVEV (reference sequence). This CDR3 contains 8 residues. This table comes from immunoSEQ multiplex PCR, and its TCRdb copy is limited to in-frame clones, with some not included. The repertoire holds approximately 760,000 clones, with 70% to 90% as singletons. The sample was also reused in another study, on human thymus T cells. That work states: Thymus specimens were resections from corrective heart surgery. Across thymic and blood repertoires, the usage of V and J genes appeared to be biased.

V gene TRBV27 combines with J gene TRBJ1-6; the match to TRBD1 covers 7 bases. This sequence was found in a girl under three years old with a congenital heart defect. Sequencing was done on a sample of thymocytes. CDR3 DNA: TGTGCCAGCAGGTCACAGGGGTTT. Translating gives CASRSQGF.